This entry is about one T cell receptor beta chain. Its antigen is as yet unknown. Amplified TCR beta CDR3 regions derived from RNA transcripts. HTBI primers were employed in a first-round RT-PCR of the TCR CDR3. MiXCR was run by TCRdb on the multiplex PCR reads, yielding one entry per CDR3 protein. Of 730,000 or so distinct CDR3 sequences listed, roughly a sixth were seen once; the top ten hold 16%. CDR1 and CDR2 from the germline V gene are DFQATT and SNEGSKA (reference sequence). This CDR3 is built from 14 residues. The junction had 7 bases not matched to a gene; V was cut back by 1 base and J by 4 bases. The data were obtained in a study of T cells in Graves' hyperthyroidism and ophthalmopathy. Whole-study results and caveats: Most thyroid clonotypes expanded above 0.001 appeared in blood too.

The receptor comes from a woman in her forties or fifties with Graves' hyperthyroidism that later progressed to Graves' ophthalmopathy. The sequenced sample was blood. The chain is built from TRBV20-1 and TRBJ2-7, with 7 bases lining up with TRBD1. The CDR3 DNA follows: TGCAGTGCTAGAGCGGGACAGAGAGAATACGAGCAGTACTTC. Its translation: CSARAGQREYEQYF.